This TCR beta chain was observed in a study of T cell repertoires in cytomegalovirus infection. The overall study: Matching HLA type and CMV infection were both indicated by public TCR beta signatures. Overall study results and limits: The study found HLA-C-restricted CMV-specific TCR beta clonotypes dominating the ex vivo response. Totalled public TCR beta family frequency picked out people who carried CMV plus the relevant HLA.

The table lists this clonotype with a few counts. Its antigen remains unidentified. Germline assignment: CDR1 SGHVS and CDR2 FNYEAQ. The CDR3 is made up of 14 amino acids. V was trimmed by 1 base and J by 3 bases, leaving 7 bases between them. TCRdb fed the reads into MiXCR, producing one record per CDR3 protein. The table has 630,000 or so distinct CDR3 sequences, roughly a quarter seen once. This TCR was sampled from a human donor in good health (CMV status not recorded). Some clones in this sample may be carry-over from other donors' samples. The sequencing input was CD8+ T cells from PBMCs. The chain has TRBV7-6 and TRBJ1-5; D is possibly TRBD1 (5 bases). The CDR3 region is CASSLVGPNQPQHF. In DNA, the CDR3 is TGTGCCAGCAGCTTAGTGGGACCCAATCAGCCCCAGCATTTT.